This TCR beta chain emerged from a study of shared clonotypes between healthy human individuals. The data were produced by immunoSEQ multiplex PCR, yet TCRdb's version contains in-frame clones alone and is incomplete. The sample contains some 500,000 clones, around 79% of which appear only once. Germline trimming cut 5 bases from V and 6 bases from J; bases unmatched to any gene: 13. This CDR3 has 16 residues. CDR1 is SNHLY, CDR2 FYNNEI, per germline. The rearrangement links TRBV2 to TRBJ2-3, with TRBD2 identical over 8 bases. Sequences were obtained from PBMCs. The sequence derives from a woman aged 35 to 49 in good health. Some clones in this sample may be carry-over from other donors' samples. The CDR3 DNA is TGTGCCAGCAGTACACGGGGGGGGCGAACAGGCGATACGCAGTATTTT. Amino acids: CASSTRGGRTGDTQYF.